The sequence of this TCR beta chain was determined in a study of PD-L1 blockade in urothelial cancer. Study summary: Per blood sample, T cells had a median of around 140,000.

The J segment lost 5 bases and the V segment lost 10 bases, leaving 7 bases of the junction unmatched. Germline assignment: CDR1 MNHNY and CDR2 SVGAGI (reference sequence). This CDR3 is built from 13 residues. Time point in this sample: peripheral blood 6 weeks after treatment start. The assay was immunoSEQ multiplex PCR, and TCRdb's table has in-frame clones only and misses some. The sample shows 40,000 to 60,000 clones, around 80% of them seen only once. The source of this sequence is a man in his sixties or seventies with urothelial cancer. The input for sequencing was PBMCs, taken around atezolizumab (anti-PD-L1) treatment. The chain joins TRBV6-6 to TRBJ1-1; 10 bases are shared with TRBD1. Here the CDR3 reads CATTGTGVTEAFF. CDR3 sequence (DNA): TGTGCCACTACCGGGACAGGGGTAACTGAAGCTTTCTTT.